This paragraph covers one T cell receptor (beta chain) sequence. Germline V gene lookup returns CDR1 LGHDT and CDR2 YNNKEL (reference sequence). Trimming at V came to 6 bases and at J to 1 base, leaving 8 bases not matched to a gene. The CDR3 spans 16 residues. Study members were between about 18 and 90 years old and lived in 20 to 30 US regions. The sample belongs to a study of blood T cell repertoires in COVID-19. Study-level background: Sites across the United States, Italy and Spain contributed samples from acute and convalescent COVID-19.

How the authors handled the data: Amplifying reference gene primers gave estimates of nucleated cell counts. The assay was immunoSEQ multiplex PCR, and TCRdb's table has in-frame clones only and misses some. The V and J calls and clone size are taken from that table; D and trimming were inferred from the DNA. The repertoire has approximately 200,000 clones, roughly 90% of them found once; the top ten carry roughly 4%. The receptor was derived from a woman aged 30 to 39 who had been exposed to COVID-19. The chain joins TRBV3-1 (or the pseudogene TRBV3-2) to TRBJ2-2; the match to TRBD1 covers 7 bases. Material: PBMCs or T cells enriched from blood (not recorded which). This CDR3 is CASSTSQGLNTGELFF. The CDR3 DNA reads as TGTGCCAGCAGTACTTCACAGGGGCTGAACACCGGGGAGCTGTTTTTT.